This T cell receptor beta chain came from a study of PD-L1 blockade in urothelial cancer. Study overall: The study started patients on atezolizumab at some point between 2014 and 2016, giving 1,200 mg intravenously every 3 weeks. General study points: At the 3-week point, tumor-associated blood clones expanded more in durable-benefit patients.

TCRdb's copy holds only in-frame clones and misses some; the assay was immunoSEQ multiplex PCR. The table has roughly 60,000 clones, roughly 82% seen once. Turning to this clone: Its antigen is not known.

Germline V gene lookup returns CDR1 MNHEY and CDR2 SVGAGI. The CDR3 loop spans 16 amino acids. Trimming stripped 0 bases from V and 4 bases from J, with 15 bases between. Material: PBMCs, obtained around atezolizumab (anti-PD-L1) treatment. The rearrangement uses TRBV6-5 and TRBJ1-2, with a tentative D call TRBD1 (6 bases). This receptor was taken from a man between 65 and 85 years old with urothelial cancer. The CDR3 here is CASSYSSWGGGYGYTF. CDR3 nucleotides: TGTGCCAGCAGTTACTCATCGTGGGGAGGGGGCTATGGCTACACCTTC.